Below, one T cell receptor (beta chain) is given with its context. Its antigen is still unknown. Assay: immunoSEQ multiplex PCR; the TCRdb copy retains only in-frame clones and omits some. Seen here are hundreds of thousands of clones, about 90% observed once, and the top ten hold approximately 1.7%. The sample originates from a study of Ad26.COV2.S vaccination and SARS-CoV-2 variants. Background on the study: Ad26.COV2.S, an intramuscular injection, was given once or twice 56 days apart. Study-wide results and caveats: Similar non-spike TCR breadth was seen in vaccine and placebo recipients. Spike-specific CD8+ and CD4+ T cell responses reportedly showed substantial breadth after vaccination.

Specified treatment: roughly 18 received Ad26.COV2.S at low or high dose, single or two shots; about 5 received placebo; per-sample allocation not given. Collection of the samples took place on day 63 after the first injection of vaccine or placebo. The clonotype comes from a person between 18 and 60 years old who received the Ad26.COV2.S COVID-19 vaccine or a placebo. The starting material was peripheral blood, obtained in a trial of Ad26.COV2.S vaccine versus placebo.

Written as DNA, the CDR3 is TGTGCCAGCAGCCTTACAGAGAACTATGGCTACACCTTC. Translated, it gives CASSLTENYGYTF. V is TRBV9 and J is TRBJ1-2; D call uncertain. This CDR3 contains 13 residues. Germline CDR1 reads SGDLS; CDR2 reads YYNGEE. Trimming pared 4 bases from V and 2 bases from J, leaving 9 bases between. The full variable domain, in which reference TRBV9 and TRBJ1-2 provide the parts outside the CDR3, is DSGVTQTPKHLITATGQRVTLRCSPRSGDLSVYWYQQSLDQGLQFLIQYYNGEERAKGNILERFSAQQFPDLHSELNLSSLELGDSALYFCASSLTENYGYTFGSGTRLTVV.